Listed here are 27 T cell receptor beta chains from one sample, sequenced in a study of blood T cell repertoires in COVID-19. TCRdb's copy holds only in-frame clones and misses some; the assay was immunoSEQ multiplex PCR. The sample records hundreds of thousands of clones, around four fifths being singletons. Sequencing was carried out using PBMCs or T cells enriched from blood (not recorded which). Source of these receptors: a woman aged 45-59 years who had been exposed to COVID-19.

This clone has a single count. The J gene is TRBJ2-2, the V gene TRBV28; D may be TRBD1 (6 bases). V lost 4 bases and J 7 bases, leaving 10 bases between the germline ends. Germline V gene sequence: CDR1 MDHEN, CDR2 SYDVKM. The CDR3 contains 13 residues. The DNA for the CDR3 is TGTGCCAGCAGTTCAGGACAGTTCGGGGAGCTGTTTTTT. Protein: CASSSGQFGELFF.

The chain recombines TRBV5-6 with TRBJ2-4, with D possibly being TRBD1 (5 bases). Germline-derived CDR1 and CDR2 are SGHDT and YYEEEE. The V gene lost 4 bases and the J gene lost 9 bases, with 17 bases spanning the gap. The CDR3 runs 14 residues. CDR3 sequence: CASSPRARELIQYF. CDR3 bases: TGTGCCAGCAGCCCCAGGGCTAGAGAACTCATTCAGTACTTC.

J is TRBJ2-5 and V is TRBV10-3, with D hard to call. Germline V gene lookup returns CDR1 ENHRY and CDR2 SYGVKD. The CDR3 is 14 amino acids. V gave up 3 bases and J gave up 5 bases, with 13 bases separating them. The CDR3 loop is CAISENGLWETQYF. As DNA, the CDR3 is TGTGCCATCAGTGAAAATGGGCTTTGGGAGACCCAGTACTTC.

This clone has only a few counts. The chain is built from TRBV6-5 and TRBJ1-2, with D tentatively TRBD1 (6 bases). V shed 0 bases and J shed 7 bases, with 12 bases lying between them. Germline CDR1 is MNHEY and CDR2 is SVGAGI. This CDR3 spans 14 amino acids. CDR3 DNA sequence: TGTGCCAGCAGTTACTCTCCGGAGGACAGTGGCTACACCTTC. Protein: CASSYSPEDSGYTF.

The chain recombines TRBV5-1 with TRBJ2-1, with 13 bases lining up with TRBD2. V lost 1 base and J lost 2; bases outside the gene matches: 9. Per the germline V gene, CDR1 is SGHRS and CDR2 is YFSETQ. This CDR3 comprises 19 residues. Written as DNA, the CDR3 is TGCGCCAGCAGCTTGAGGACTAGCGGGGGCGTTAACACCTACAATGAGCAGTTCTTC. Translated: CASSLRTSGGVNTYNEQFF.

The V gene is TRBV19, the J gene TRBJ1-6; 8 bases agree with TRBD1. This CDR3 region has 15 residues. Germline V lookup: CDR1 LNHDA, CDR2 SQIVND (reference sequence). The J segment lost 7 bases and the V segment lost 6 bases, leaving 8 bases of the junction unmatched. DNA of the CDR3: TGTGCCAGTAGAACCTCGGACAGGGAAAATTCACCCCTCCACTTT. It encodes CASRTSDRENSPLHF.

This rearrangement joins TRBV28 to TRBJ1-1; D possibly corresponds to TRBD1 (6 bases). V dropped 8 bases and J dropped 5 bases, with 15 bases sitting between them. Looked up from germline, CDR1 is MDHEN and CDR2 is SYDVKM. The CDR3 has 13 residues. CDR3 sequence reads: CASGKQGRTEAFF. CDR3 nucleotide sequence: TGTGCCAGCGGAAAACAGGGACGGACTGAAGCTTTCTTT.

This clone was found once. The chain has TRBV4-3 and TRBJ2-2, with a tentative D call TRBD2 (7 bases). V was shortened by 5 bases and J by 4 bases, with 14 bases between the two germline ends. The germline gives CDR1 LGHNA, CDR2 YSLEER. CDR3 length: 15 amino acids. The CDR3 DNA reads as TGCGCCAGCAGCGCGAGGGGGGGAAGCACCGGGGAGCTGTTTTTT. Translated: CASSARGGSTGELFF.

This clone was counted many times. The CDR3 is CASSLGQPNTGELFF. For the CDR3, the DNA is TGCGCCAGCAGTCTCGGACAGCCGAACACCGGGGAGCTGTTTTTT. The chain links TRBV5-1 to TRBJ2-2, with D possibly matching TRBD1 (6 bases). CDR1 SGHRS and CDR2 YFSETQ come from the germline V gene. The CDR3 sequence is 15 residues long. V lost 5 bases and J 0 bases, leaving 11 bases between the germline ends. The complete variable domain, with remaining parts taken from reference TRBV5-1 and TRBJ2-2, reads KAGVTQTPRYLIKTRGQQVTLSCSPISGHRSVSWYQQTPGQGLQFLFEYFSETQRNKGNFPGRFSGRQFSNSRSEMNVSTLELGDSALYLCASSLGQPNTGELFFGEGSRLTVL.

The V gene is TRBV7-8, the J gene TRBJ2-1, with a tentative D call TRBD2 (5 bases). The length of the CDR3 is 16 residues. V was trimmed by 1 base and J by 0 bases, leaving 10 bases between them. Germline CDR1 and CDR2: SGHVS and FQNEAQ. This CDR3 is CASSLVVGSSYNEQFF. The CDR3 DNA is TGTGCCAGCAGCTTAGTAGTTGGGAGCTCCTACAATGAGCAGTTCTTC.

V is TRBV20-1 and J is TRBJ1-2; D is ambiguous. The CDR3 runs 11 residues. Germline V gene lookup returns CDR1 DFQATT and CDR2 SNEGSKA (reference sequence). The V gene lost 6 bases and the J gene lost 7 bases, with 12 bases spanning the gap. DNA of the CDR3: TGCAGTGCCCCCGGCAGGCGTGGCTACACCTTC. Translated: CSAPGRRGYTF.

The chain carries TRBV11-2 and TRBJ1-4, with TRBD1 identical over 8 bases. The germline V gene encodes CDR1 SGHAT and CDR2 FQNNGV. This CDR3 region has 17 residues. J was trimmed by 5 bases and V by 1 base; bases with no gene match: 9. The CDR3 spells CASSLAGTGFGNEKLFF. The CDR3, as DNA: TGTGCCAGCAGCTTAGCGGGGACAGGTTTCGGGAATGAAAAACTGTTTTTT.

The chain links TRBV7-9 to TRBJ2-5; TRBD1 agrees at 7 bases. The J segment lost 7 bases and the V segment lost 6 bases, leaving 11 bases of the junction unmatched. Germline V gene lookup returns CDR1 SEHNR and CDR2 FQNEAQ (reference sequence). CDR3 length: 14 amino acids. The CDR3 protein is CASSFTGERTTQYF. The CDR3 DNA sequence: TGTGCCAGCAGTTTTACAGGGGAGAGAACGACCCAGTACTTC.

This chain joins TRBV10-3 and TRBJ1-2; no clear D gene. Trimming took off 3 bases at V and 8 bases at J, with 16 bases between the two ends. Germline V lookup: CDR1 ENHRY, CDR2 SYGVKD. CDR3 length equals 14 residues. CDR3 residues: CAISEGVRSEGYTF. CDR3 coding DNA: TGTGCCATCAGTGAAGGTGTAAGGAGTGAAGGCTACACCTTC.

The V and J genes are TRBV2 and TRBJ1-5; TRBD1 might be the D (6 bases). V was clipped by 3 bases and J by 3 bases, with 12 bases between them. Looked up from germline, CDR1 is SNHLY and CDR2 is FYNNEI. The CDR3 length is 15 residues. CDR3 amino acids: CASSERTVNNQPQHF. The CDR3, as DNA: TGTGCCAGCAGTGAGCGGACAGTGAACAATCAGCCCCAGCATTTT.

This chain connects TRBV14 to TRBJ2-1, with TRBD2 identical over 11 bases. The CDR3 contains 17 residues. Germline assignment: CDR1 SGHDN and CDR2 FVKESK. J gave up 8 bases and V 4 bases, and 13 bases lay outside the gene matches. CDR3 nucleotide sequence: TGTGCCAGCAGCCCATTGCCGGGGCTAGCGGGGGGAGATGAGCAGTTCTTC. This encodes CASSPLPGLAGGDEQFF.

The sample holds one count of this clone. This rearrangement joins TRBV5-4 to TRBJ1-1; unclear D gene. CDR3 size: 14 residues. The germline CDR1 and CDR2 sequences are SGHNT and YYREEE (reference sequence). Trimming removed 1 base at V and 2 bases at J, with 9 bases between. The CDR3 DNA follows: TGTGCCAGCAGCTTGAAGCGGGGTAACACTGAAGCTTTCTTT. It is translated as CASSLKRGNTEAFF.

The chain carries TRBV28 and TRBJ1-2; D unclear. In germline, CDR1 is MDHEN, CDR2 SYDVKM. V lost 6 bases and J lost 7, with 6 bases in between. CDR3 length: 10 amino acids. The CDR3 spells CASRRVGYTF. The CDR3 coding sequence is TGTGCCAGCAGGAGGGTTGGCTACACCTTC.

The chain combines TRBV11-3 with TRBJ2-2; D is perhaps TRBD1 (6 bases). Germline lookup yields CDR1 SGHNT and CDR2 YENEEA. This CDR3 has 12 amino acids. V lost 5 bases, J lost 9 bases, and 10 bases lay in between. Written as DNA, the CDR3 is TGTGCCAGCAGCGCTAGGGGGAGGGAGCTGTTTTTT. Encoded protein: CASSARGRELFF. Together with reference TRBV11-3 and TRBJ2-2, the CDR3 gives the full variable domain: EAGVVQSPRYKIIEKKQPVAFWCNPISGHNTLYWYLQNLGQGPELLIRYENEEAVDDSQLPKDRFSAERLKGVDSTLKIQPAELGDSAVYLCASSARGRELFFGEGSRLTVL.

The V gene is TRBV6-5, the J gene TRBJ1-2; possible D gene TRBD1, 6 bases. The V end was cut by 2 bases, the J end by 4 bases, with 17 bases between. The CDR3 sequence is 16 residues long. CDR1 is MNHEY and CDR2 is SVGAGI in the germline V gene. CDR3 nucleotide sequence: TGTGCCAGCAGTTACGGGCGGGGGCCTCGGGGCTATGGCTACACCTTC. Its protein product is CASSYGRGPRGYGYTF.

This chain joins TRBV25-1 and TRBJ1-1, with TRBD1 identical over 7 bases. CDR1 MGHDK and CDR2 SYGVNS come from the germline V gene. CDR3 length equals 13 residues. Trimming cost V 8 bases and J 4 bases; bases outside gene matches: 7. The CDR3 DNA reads TGTGCCAGCGGGGGACAGTCTCTCACTGAAGCTTTCTTT. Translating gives CASGGQSLTEAFF.

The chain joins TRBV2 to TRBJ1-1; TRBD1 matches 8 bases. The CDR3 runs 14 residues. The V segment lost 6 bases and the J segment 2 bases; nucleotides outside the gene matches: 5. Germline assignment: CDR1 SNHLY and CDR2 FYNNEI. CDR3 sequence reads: CASSEQGVNTEAFF. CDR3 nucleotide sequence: TGTGCCAGCAGCGAACAGGGGGTAAACACTGAAGCTTTCTTT.

The CDR3 protein is CASSLDGGMQFF. CDR3 sequence (DNA): TGTGCCAGCAGCTTAGACGGGGGGATGCAGTTCTTC. The rearrangement joins TRBV7-2 to TRBJ2-1, with 7 bases lining up with TRBD2. Germline V gene lookup returns CDR1 SGHTA and CDR2 FQGNSA. Trimming at V came to 1 base and at J to 12 bases, leaving 3 bases not matched to a gene. The CDR3 contains 12 residues. Looking up the rest from reference TRBV7-2 and TRBJ2-1 gives the full variable domain: GAGVSQSPSNKVTEKGKDVELRCDPISGHTALYWYRQSLGQGLEFLIYFQGNSAPDKSGLPSDRFSAERTGGSVSTLTIQRTQQEDSAVYLCASSLDGGMQFFGPGTRLTVL.

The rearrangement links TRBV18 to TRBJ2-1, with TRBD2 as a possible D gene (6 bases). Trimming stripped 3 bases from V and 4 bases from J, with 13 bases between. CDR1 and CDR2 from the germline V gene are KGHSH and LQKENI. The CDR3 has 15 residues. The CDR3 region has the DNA TGTGCCAGCTCACCGTCTGGGGGGTCTTACAATGAGCAGTTCTTC. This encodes CASSPSGGSYNEQFF.

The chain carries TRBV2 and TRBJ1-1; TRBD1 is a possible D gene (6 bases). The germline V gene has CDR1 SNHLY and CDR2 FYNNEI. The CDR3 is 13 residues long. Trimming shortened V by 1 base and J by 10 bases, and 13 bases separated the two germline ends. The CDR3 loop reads CASSEGGREVAFF. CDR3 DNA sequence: TGTGCCAGCAGTGAAGGGGGGCGGGAGGTAGCTTTCTTT.

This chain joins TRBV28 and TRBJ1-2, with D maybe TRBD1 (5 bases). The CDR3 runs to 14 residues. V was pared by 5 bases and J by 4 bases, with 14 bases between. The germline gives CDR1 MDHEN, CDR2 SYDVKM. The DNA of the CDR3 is TGTGCCAGCAGTCCTTCAGGGTCTTTCTATGGCTACACCTTC. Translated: CASSPSGSFYGYTF.

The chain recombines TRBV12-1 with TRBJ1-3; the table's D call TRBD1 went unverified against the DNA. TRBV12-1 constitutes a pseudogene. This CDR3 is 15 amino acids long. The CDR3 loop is CASSLGTIPGNTIYF. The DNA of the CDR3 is TGTGCCAGCAGCCTTGGGACAATCCCTGGAAACACCATATATTTT.